This T cell receptor (beta chain) originates from a study of cytomegalovirus exposure and HLA in healthy donors. Germline V gives CDR1 MGHDK, CDR2 SYGVNS. This CDR3 comprises 15 residues. Trimming took 4 bases from V and 3 from J, leaving 10 bases between them. Use of 60 Vbeta and 13 Jbeta primers characterized the PCR. Assay used: immunoSEQ multiplex PCR; TCRdb lists only in-frame clones, some missing. This sample lists 80,000 to 95,000 clones; its ten largest clones have about 16%. The chain recombines TRBV25-1 with TRBJ1-6, with D maybe TRBD1 (5 bases). This TCR was recovered from a man aged 50 or older in good health and CMV-seropositive. Sequencing was done on a sample of PBMCs. Here the CDR3 reads CASSAGGGYNSPLHF. In DNA, the CDR3 is TGTGCCAGCAGTGCGGGCGGGGGCTATAATTCACCCCTCCACTTT. Based on the CDR3 plus reference TRBV25-1 and TRBJ1-6, the full variable domain is EADIYQTPRYLVIGTGKKITLECSQTMGHDKMYWYQQDPGMELHLIHYSYGVNSTEKGDLSSESTVSRIRTEHFPLTLESARPSHTSQYLCASSAGGGYNSPLHFGNGTRLTVT.